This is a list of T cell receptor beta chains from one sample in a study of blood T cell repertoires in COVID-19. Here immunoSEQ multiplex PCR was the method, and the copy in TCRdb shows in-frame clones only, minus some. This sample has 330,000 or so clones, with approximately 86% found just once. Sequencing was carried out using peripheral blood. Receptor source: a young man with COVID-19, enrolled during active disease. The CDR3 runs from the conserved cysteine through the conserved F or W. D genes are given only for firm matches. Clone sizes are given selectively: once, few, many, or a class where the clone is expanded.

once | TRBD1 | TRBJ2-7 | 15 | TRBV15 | CATSREDRGSYEQYF | TGTGCCACCAGCAGAGAGGACAGGGGAAGCTACGAGCAGTACTTC
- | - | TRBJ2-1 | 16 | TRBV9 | CASSVEGLSLQGEQFF | TGTGCCAGCAGCGTAGAAGGCCTATCACTACAGGGAGAGCAGTTCTTC
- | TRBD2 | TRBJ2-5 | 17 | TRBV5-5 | CASSSARSSGLDGTQYF | TGTGCCAGCAGCTCCGCAAGGTCTAGCGGGCTCGACGGAACCCAGTACTTC
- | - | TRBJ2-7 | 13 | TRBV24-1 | CATSDKQGYEQYF | TGTGCCACCAGTGATAAACAGGGCTACGAGCAGTACTTC
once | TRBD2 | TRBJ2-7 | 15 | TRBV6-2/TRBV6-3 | CASSYSLAGYYEQYF | TGTGCCAGCAGTTACTCTCTAGCGGGGTACTACGAGCAGTACTTC
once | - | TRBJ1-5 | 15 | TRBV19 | CASSIVLGSNQPQHF | TGTGCCAGTAGTATAGTTCTAGGAAGCAATCAGCCCCAGCATTTT
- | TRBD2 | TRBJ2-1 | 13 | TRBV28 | CASKVRGSAEQFF | TGTGCCAGCAAAGTTCGCGGGAGCGCTGAGCAGTTCTTC
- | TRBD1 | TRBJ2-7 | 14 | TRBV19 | CASRAIGTDHEQYF | TGTGCCAGTAGAGCCATTGGGACAGACCACGAGCAGTACTTC
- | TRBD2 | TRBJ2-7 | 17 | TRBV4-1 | CASSQDKSRGGTYEQYF | TGCGCCAGCAGCCAAGATAAAAGCCGGGGGGGAACCTACGAGCAGTACTTC
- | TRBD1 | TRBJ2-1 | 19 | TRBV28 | CASSPIGEKQGARYNEQFF | TGTGCCAGCAGCCCTATAGGGGAAAAACAGGGGGCGCGGTACAATGAGCAGTTCTTC
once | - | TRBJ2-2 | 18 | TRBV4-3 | CASSQTSDLWAGTGELFF | TGCGCCAGCAGCCAAACCTCCGATCTTTGGGCCGGCACCGGGGAGCTGTTTTTT
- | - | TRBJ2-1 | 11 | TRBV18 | CASLMEGEQFF | TGTGCCAGCTTGATGGAGGGTGAGCAGTTCTTC
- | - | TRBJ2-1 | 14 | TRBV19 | CASSITLRWEEQFF | TGTGCCAGTAGTATTACCCTCCGATGGGAGGAGCAGTTCTTC
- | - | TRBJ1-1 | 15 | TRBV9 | CASSVDDRRDTEAFF | TGTGCCAGCAGCGTAGATGACAGACGCGACACTGAAGCTTTCTTT
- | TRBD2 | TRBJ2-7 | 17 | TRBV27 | CASSPTLTGRGIYEQYF | TGTGCCAGCAGTCCCACCCTCACCGGGAGGGGGATCTACGAGCAGTACTTC
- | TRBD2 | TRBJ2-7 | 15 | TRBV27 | CANNARLAEPYEQYF | TGTGCCAACAACGCAAGACTAGCGGAACCCTACGAGCAGTACTTC
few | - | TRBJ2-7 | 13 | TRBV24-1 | CATSDSSSYEQYF | TGTGCCACCAGTGATTCTTCTTCCTACGAGCAGTACTTC
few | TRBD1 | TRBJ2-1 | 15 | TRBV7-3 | CASSLTGTVYNEQFF | TGTGCCAGCAGCTTAACGGGGACAGTCTACAATGAGCAGTTCTTC